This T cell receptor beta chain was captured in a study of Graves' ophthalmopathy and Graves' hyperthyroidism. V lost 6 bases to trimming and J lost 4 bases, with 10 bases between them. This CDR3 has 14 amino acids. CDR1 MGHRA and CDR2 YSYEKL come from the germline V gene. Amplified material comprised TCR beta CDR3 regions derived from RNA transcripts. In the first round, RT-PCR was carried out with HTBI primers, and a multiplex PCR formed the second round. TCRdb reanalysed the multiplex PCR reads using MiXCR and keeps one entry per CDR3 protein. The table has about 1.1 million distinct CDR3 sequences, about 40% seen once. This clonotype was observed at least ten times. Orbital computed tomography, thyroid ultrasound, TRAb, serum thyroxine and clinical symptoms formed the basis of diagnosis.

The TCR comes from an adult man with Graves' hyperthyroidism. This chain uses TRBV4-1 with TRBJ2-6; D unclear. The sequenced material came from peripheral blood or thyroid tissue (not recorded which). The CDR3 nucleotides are TGCGCCAGCAGTTCGAACCTCGGGGCCAACGTCCTGACTTTC. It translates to CASSSNLGANVLTF.